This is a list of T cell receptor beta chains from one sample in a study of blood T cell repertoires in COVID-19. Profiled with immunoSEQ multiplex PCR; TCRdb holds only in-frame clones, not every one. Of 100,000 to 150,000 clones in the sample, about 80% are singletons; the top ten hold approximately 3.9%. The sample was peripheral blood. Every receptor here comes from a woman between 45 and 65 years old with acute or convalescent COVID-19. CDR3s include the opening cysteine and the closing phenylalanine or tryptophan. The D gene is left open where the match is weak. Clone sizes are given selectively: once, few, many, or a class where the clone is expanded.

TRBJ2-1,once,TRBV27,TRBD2,CASSLSLAVYNEQFF,TGTGCCAGCAGTTTATCACTAGCGGTCTACAATGAGCAGTTCTTC
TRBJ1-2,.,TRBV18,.,CASRGIGGYTF,TGTGCCAGCCGGGGTATTGGTGGCTACACCTTC
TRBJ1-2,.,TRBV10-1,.,CASSDSLYGYTF,TGCGCCAGCAGTGACTCTCTCTATGGCTACACCTTC
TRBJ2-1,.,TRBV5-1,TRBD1,CASSLMTGGANEQFF,TGCGCCAGCAGCTTAATGACAGGGGGAGCCAATGAGCAGTTCTTC
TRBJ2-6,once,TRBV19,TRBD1,CASAGTGGSGANVLTF,TGTGCCAGTGCCGGGACAGGGGGGTCTGGGGCCAACGTCCTGACTTTC
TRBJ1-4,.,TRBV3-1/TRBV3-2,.,CASSQVRFPGEIGEKLFF,TGTGCCAGCAGCCAAGTTCGGTTCCCTGGGGAGATCGGGGAAAAACTGTTTTTT
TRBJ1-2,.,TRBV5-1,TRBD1,CASSKTGTGLHGYTF,TGCGCCAGCAGCAAGACCGGGACAGGGTTACATGGCTACACCTTC
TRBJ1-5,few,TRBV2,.,CASTFSGGQPQHF,TGTGCCAGCACTTTCAGCGGGGGGCAGCCCCAGCATTTT
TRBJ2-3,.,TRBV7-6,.,CASSPLGGASGDTQYF,TGTGCCAGCAGCCCCCTGGGGGGGGCTTCGGGAGATACGCAGTATTTT
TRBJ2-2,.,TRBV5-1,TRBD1,CASSSLQGAGELFF,TGCGCCAGCAGCTCGTTACAGGGGGCCGGGGAGCTGTTTTTT
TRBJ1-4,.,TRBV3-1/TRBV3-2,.,CASSHTRAATNEKLFF,TGTGCCAGCAGCCATACGCGAGCTGCAACTAATGAAAAACTGTTTTTT
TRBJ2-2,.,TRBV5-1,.,CASSPYISLAGELFF,TGCGCCAGCAGCCCTTACATATCCTTGGCCGGGGAGCTGTTTTTT
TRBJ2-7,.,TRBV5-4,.,CASSPIGGSSSYEQYF,TGTGCCAGCAGCCCCATTGGGGGCTCCAGCTCCTACGAGCAGTACTTC
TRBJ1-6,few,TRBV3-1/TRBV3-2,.,CASSQVQGTSPLHF,TGTGCCAGCAGCCAAGTCCAGGGAACTTCACCCCTCCACTTT
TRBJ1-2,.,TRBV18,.,CASSPAIEGGGYTF,TGTGCCAGCTCACCGGCGATTGAGGGTGGCGGCTACACCTTC
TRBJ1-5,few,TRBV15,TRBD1,CATSRGQGGSQPQHF,TGTGCCACCAGCAGAGGACAGGGGGGAAGTCAGCCCCAGCATTTT
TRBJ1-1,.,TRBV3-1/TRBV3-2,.,CASNQGTNTEAFF,TGTGCCAGCAATCAGGGGACGAACACTGAAGCTTTCTTT
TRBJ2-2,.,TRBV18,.,CASSPDSTGELFF,TGTGCCAGCTCACCCGACAGCACCGGGGAGCTGTTTTTT
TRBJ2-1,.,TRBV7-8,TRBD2,CASSLPGGSYNEQFF,TGTGCCAGCAGCTTACCGGGGGGGTCCTACAATGAGCAGTTCTTC
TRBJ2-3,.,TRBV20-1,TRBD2,CSASGGGGSTDTQYF,TGCAGTGCTAGTGGCGGCGGGGGATCCACAGATACGCAGTATTTT
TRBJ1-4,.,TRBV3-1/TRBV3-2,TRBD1,CASSPQGEKLFF,TGTGCCAGCAGCCCACAGGGGGAAAAACTGTTTTTT
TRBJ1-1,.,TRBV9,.,CASSVGGRDTEAFF,TGTGCCAGCAGCGTTGGAGGGCGGGACACTGAAGCTTTCTTT
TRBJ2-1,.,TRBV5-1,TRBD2,CASSLGGSGYQYNEQFF,TGCGCCAGCAGCTTGGGGGGTAGCGGGTACCAGTACAATGAGCAGTTCTTC
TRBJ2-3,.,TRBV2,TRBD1,CASSGQGRTDTQYF,TGTGCCAGCAGTGGACAGGGGCGCACAGATACGCAGTATTTT
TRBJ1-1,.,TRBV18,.,CASSLKRTAPMNTEAFF,TGTGCCAGCTCCCTAAAACGGACAGCGCCGATGAACACTGAAGCTTTCTTT